This is a list of T cell receptor beta chains from one sample in a study of blood T cell repertoires in COVID-19. TCRdb's table, derived via immunoSEQ multiplex PCR, lists solely in-frame clones and lacks some. The table includes about 150,000 clones, about 84% detected once. The sample was peripheral blood. These receptors came from a woman in her forties or fifties with acute or convalescent COVID-19. The CDR3 runs from the conserved cysteine through the conserved F or W. The D gene is left open where the match is weak. Clone size is shown for a subset of rows, as once, few, many or a class of expanded clone.

V gene,clone size,D gene,J gene,CDR3 DNA,CDR3 protein
TRBV3-1/TRBV3-2,few,TRBD1,TRBJ1-6,TGTGCCAGCAGCCCGGACAGGGTCGGTTCACCCCTCCACTTT,CASSPDRVGSPLHF
TRBV6-5,.,.,TRBJ1-5,TGTGCCAGCAGCAGGGTCAATCTTAACAATCAGCCCCAGCATTTT,CASSRVNLNNQPQHF
TRBV11-3,.,.,TRBJ2-2,TGTGCCAGCAGACTAGGGTACACCGGGGAGCTGTTTTTT,CASRLGYTGELFF
TRBV24-1,.,TRBD1,TRBJ2-1,TGTGCCACCAGTGATCAGACAGGGTCCGTGAATGAGCAGTTCTTC,CATSDQTGSVNEQFF
TRBV14,.,.,TRBJ1-1,TGTGCCAGCAGCCCCCTAGGCGGGAACACTGAAGCTTTCTTT,CASSPLGGNTEAFF
TRBV5-6,.,TRBD2,TRBJ2-1,TGTGCCAGCAGCCGACCGATAGGGGCGGGGGGGCCCAATGAGCAGTTCTTC,CASSRPIGAGGPNEQFF
TRBV6-5,.,TRBD1,TRBJ1-2,TGTGCCAGCAGTTACTCGACGTTAGGGACAGAGTATGGCTACACCTTC,CASSYSTLGTEYGYTF
TRBV21-1,.,.,TRBJ1-3,TGTGCCAGCAGCTCTAAAAGGGAGGGTCCTGGAAACACCATATATTTT,CASSSKREGPGNTIYF
TRBV28,.,TRBD1,TRBJ1-4,TGTGCCAGCAGGTTCCAGGGGGGAGATGAAAAACTGTTTTTT,CASRFQGGDEKLFF
TRBV6-2/TRBV6-3,once,.,TRBJ2-7,TGTGCCAGCAGTTACGGTCCGGACAGCCTCTACGAGCAGTACTTC,CASSYGPDSLYEQYF
TRBV28,once,.,TRBJ1-3,TGTGCCAGCAGTTTATCCACAGGGTTCTCTGGAAACACCATATATTTT,CASSLSTGFSGNTIYF
TRBV28,.,TRBD2,TRBJ2-7,TGTGCCAGCTCACGGACACTAACGGGGGGGGGCAGGTACGAGCAGTACTTC,CASSRTLTGGGRYEQYF
TRBV7-2,once,.,TRBJ2-7,TGTGCCAGCAGCCCCAACAGACAATCCTACGAGCAGTACTTC,CASSPNRQSYEQYF
TRBV21-1,few,.,TRBJ1-2,TGTGCCAGCAGGGACAGGGAGGGATACACCTTC,CASRDREGYTF
TRBV5-8,.,.,TRBJ1-3,TGTGCCAGCAGCTTGTTCATCCTATCTGGAAACACCATATATTTT,CASSLFILSGNTIYF
TRBV19,.,TRBD2,TRBJ2-1,TGTGCCAGTAGTATGACGAGCGGGGGGCCCTACAATGAGCAGTTCTTC,CASSMTSGGPYNEQFF
TRBV5-5,once,.,TRBJ1-4,TGTGCCAGCAGCTCCTCTGTGTTGCGGGATGAAAAACTGTTTTTT,CASSSSVLRDEKLFF
TRBV6-2/TRBV6-3,.,.,TRBJ1-1,TGTGCCAGCAGTTACTGGCCGAACACTGAAGCTTTCTTT,CASSYWPNTEAFF
TRBV30,.,TRBD2,TRBJ2-1,TGTGCCTGGAGTGTAGTGGACGGGGGGGCGAGGGTCTTC,CAWSVVDGGARVF
TRBV7-9,.,.,TRBJ1-5,TGTGCCAGCAGCTTGGGGCCAGATCAGCCCCAGCATTTT,CASSLGPDQPQHF
TRBV27,many,.,TRBJ1-5,TGTGCCAGCAAAAATAGGGGGCAGCCCCAGCATTTT,CASKNRGQPQHF
TRBV7-8,.,.,TRBJ2-3,TGTGCCAGCAGCTTAGCGAACAGGGTCCTCCTGCACGATACGCAGTATTTT,CASSLANRVLLHDTQYF
TRBV6-6,.,.,TRBJ2-7,TGTGCCAGCAGTTATCAAGCGGTGAATGTTCTCGAGCAGTACTTC,CASSYQAVNVLEQYF
TRBV11-2,.,.,TRBJ1-4,TGTGCCAGCAGCTTATCTACAACTAATGAAAAACTGTTTTTT,CASSLSTTNEKLFF
TRBV19,once,.,TRBJ1-1,TGTGCCAGTAGGGAATTGGGCCTCACCTTGGGCACTGAAGCTTTCTTT,CASRELGLTLGTEAFF
TRBV5-4,few,TRBD1,TRBJ2-5,TGTGCCAGCAGCTTGTCCCCCGGGACAGGGGCTGGAAGAGAGACCCAGTACTTC,CASSLSPGTGAGRETQYF
TRBV19,few,.,TRBJ1-1,TGTGCCAGTAGTATTACGGGGAGGAGGACTGAAGCTTTCTTT,CASSITGRRTEAFF
TRBV18,.,.,TRBJ1-1,TGTGCCAGCTCGCTCAGGGTTAGAACTGAAGCTTTCTTT,CASSLRVRTEAFF
TRBV5-5,.,.,TRBJ2-7,TGTGCCAGCAGCTTGGTAGGTACAGACTCCTACGAGCAGTACTTC,CASSLVGTDSYEQYF
TRBV7-8,.,TRBD1,TRBJ1-1,TGTGCCAGCAGCCGCGACAGGGGCACTGAAGCTTTCTTT,CASSRDRGTEAFF
TRBV28,.,TRBD1,TRBJ1-1,TGTGCCAGCAGATCCGGGACAGCAAGAAACACTGAAGCTTTCTTT,CASRSGTARNTEAFF
TRBV29-1,.,.,TRBJ1-6,TGCAGCGTTCGGGCGACAGATTATAATTCACCCCTCCACTTT,CSVRATDYNSPLHF
TRBV7-9,.,TRBD1,TRBJ1-2,TGTGCCAGCAGCTTCGACAGGGGCTACTATGGCTACACCTTC,CASSFDRGYYGYTF
TRBV6-6,.,.,TRBJ1-6,TGTGCCAGCAGCCACAGGGAGGGCGACTATAATTCACCCCTCCACTTT,CASSHREGDYNSPLHF
TRBV7-6,many,TRBD1,TRBJ1-1,TGTGCCAGCAGCCCCGCCGGGACAGGGGGCGTGAACACTGAAGCTTTCTTT,CASSPAGTGGVNTEAFF
TRBV11-1,.,TRBD2,TRBJ2-7,TGTGCCAGCAGCACGACTAGCGGGCACTCCTACGAGCAGTACTTC,CASSTTSGHSYEQYF
TRBV5-1,.,TRBD2,TRBJ2-3,TGCGCCAGCAGCTTGGCCGGACTAGCGGGGACAGATACGCAGTATTTT,CASSLAGLAGTDTQYF
TRBV24-1,.,.,TRBJ1-2,TGTGCCACCAGTGATTCCACTCGCGATACCTATGGCTACACCTTC,CATSDSTRDTYGYTF
TRBV7-2,.,TRBD1,TRBJ2-1,TGTGCCAGCAGCTTACGTCAGGGGGCGATTGAGCAGTTCTTC,CASSLRQGAIEQFF
TRBV7-8,.,TRBD2,TRBJ2-7,TGTGCCAGCAGCCCGCACTCTAGCGGGGGGTTCTACGAGCAGTACTTC,CASSPHSSGGFYEQYF
TRBV7-9,few,TRBD2,TRBJ2-3,TGTGCCAGCAGCTTAGATTCTAGCGGGGTTGATACGCAGTATTTT,CASSLDSSGVDTQYF
TRBV9,.,.,TRBJ1-1,TGTGCCAGCGGCCCCGTGGGGCTTCCCAGAAACACTGAAGCTTTCTTT,CASGPVGLPRNTEAFF
TRBV10-2,.,.,TRBJ1-1,TGCGCCAGCAGACTCATGGACACTGAAGCTTTCTTT,CASRLMDTEAFF
TRBV19,.,.,TRBJ1-5,TGTGCCACAAGTACAGGGTATAGCAATCAGCCCCAGCATTTT,CATSTGYSNQPQHF
TRBV28,.,.,TRBJ1-2,TGTGCCAGCAGTTTCACCGGGGTTTACTATGGCTACACCTTC,CASSFTGVYYGYTF
TRBV4-3,.,.,TRBJ2-7,TGCGCCAGCAGCCAAGAGGTGGGACTGCACTCCTACGAGCAGTACTTC,CASSQEVGLHSYEQYF